The 3 T cell receptor beta chains listed next were all sequenced from one sample in a study of blood T cell repertoires in COVID-19. TCRdb's copy holds only in-frame clones and misses some; the assay was immunoSEQ multiplex PCR. Found here are about 300,000 clones, approximately 88% of them singletons; the top ten hold roughly 7%. The sequenced sample consisted of peripheral blood. The receptors originated from a woman in her thirties who had recovered from COVID-19.

This chain uses TRBV5-1 with TRBJ2-2; 11 nucleotides agree with TRBD1. The length of the CDR3 is 16 residues. The germline gives CDR1 SGHRS, CDR2 YFSETQ. V trimming: 0 bases; J trimming: 4 bases; junction bases outside the gene matches: 2. For the CDR3, the DNA is TGCGCCAGCAGCTTGGTCGGGACAGGGGGCACCGGGGAGCTGTTTTTT. Encoded protein: CASSLVGTGGTGELFF.

The chain combines TRBV18 with TRBJ1-2, with D unresolved. With 0 bases removed from V and 3 bases from J, the gap between germline ends came to 11 bases. Germline V gene data show CDR1 as KGHSH and CDR2 as LQKENI. This CDR3 has 15 residues. CDR3 nucleotide sequence: TGTGCCAGCTCACCACCGAGTTTATCACACTATGGCTACACCTTC. It translates to CASSPPSLSHYGYTF.

The J gene is TRBJ1-2, the V gene TRBV6-1, with D unclear. The germline CDR1 and CDR2 sequences are MNHNS and SASEGT. The CDR3 is made up of 13 amino acids. Trimming pared 3 bases from V and 4 bases from J, leaving 9 bases between. CDR3 protein: CASSDRQAYGYTF. Written as DNA, the CDR3 is TGTGCCAGCAGTGACAGACAAGCCTATGGCTACACCTTC.